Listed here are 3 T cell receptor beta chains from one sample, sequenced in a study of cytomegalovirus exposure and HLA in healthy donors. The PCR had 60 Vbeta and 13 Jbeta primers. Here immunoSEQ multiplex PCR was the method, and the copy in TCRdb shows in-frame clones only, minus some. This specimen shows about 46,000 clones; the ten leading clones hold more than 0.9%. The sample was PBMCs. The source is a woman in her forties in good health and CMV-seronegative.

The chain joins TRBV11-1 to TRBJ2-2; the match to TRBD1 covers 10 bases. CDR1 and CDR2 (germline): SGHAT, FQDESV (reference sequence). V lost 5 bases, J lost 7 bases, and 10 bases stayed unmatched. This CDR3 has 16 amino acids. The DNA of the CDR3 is TGTGCCAGCAGCCGACAGGGGGCGCGGATGATCGGGGAGCTGTTTTTT. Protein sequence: CASSRQGARMIGELFF. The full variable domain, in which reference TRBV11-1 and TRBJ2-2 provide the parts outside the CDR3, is EAEVAQSPRYKITEKSQAVAFWCDPISGHATLYWYRQILGQGPELLVQFQDESVVDDSQLPKDRFSAERLKGVDSTLKIQPAELGDSAMYLCASSRQGARMIGELFFGEGSRLTVL.

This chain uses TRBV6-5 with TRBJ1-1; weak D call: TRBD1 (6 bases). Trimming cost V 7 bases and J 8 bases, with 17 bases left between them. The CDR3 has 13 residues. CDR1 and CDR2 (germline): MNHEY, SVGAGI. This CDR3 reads CASTPGGGPEAFF. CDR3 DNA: TGTGCCAGCACCCCGGGAGGGGGGCCCGAAGCTTTCTTT.

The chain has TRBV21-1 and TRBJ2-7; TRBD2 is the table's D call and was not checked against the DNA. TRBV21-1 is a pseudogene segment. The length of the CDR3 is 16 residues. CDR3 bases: TGTGCCAGCAATACGGGGTCCAGCGGACGCTCCTACGAGCAGTACTTC. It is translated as CASNTGSSGRSYEQYF.